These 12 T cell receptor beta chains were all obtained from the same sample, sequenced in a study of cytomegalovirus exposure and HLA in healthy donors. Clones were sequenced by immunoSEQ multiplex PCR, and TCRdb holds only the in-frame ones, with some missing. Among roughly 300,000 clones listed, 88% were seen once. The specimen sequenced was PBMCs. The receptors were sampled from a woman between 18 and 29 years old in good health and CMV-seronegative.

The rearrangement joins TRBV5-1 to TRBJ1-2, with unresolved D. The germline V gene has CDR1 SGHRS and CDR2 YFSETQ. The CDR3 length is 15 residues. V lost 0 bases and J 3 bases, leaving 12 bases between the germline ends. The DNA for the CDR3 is TGCGCCAGCAGCTTGGTCCCCGAGGGTGACTATGGCTACACCTTC. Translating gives CASSLVPEGDYGYTF.

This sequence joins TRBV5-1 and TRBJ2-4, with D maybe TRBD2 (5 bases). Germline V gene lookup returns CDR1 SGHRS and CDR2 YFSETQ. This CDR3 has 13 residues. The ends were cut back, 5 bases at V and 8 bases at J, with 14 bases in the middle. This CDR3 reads CASRSGIADIQYF. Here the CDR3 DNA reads TGCGCCAGCAGATCCGGGATCGCGGACATTCAGTACTTC.

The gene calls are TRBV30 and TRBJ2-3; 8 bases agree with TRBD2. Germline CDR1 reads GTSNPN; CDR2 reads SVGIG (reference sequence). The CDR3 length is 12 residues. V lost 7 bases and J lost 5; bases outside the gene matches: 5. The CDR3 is CAFAGGGDTQYF. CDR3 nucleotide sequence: TGTGCCTTTGCGGGAGGTGGAGATACGCAGTATTTT. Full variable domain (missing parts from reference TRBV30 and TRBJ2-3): SQTIHQWPATLVQPVGSPLSLECTVEGTSNPNLYWYRQAAGRGLQLLFYSVGIGQISSEVPQNLSASRPQDRQFILSSKKLLLSDSGFYLCAFAGGGDTQYFGPGTRLTVL.

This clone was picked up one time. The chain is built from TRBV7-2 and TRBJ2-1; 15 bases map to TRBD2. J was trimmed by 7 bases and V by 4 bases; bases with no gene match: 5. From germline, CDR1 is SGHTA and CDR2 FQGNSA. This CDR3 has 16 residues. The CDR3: CASSWGTSGRKNEQFF. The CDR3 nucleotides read TGTGCCAGCAGCTGGGGGACTAGCGGGAGGAAGAATGAGCAGTTCTTC.

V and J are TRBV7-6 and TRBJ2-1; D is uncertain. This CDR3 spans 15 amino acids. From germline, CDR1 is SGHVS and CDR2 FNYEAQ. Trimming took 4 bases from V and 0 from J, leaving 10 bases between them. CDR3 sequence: CASSSLDSSYNEQFF. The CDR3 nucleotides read TGTGCCAGCAGCTCCCTTGATAGCTCCTACAATGAGCAGTTCTTC.

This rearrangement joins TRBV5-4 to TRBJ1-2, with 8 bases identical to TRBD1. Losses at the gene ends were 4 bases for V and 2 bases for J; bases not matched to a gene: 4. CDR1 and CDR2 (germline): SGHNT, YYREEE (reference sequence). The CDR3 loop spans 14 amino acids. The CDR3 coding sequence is TGTGCCAGCAGCATGGACAGGGCCAACTATGGCTACACCTTC. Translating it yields CASSMDRANYGYTF.

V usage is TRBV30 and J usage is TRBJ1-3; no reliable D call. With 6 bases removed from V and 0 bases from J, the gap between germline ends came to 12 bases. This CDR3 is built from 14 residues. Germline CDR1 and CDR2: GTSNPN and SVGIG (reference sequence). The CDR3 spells CACPSGISGNTIYF. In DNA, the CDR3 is TGTGCCTGTCCGAGTGGTATCTCTGGAAACACCATATATTTT.

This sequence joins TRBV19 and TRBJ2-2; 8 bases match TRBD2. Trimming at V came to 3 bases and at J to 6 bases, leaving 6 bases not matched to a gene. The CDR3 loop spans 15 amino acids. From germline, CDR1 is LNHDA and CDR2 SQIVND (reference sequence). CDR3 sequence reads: CASSISGKGAGELFF. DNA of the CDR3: TGTGCCAGTAGTATTAGCGGGAAGGGAGCCGGGGAGCTGTTTTTT.

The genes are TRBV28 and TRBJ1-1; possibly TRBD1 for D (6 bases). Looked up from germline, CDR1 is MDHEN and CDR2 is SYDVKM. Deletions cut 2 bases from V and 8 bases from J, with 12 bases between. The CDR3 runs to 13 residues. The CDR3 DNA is TGTGCCAGCAGTTTAATCCAGGGGAAGGAAGCTTTCTTT. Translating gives CASSLIQGKEAFF.

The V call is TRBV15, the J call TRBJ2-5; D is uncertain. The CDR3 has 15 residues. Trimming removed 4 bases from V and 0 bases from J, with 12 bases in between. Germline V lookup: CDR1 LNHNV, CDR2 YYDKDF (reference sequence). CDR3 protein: CATSNAPDYQETQYF. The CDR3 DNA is TGTGCCACCAGCAACGCCCCTGACTACCAAGAGACCCAGTACTTC.

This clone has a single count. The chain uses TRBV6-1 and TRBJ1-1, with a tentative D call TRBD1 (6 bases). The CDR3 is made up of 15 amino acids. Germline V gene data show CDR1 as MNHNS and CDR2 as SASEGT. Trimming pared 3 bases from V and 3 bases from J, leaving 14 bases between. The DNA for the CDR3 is TGTGCCAGCAGTGATGGTCCGGGGGGCGACACTGAAGCTTTCTTT. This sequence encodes CASSDGPGGDTEAFF.

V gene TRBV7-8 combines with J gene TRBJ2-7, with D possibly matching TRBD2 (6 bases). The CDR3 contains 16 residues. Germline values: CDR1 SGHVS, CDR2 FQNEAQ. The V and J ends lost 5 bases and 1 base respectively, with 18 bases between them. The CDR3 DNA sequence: TGTGCCAGCAGCAAGGTGCCCGCGGGGTCTTCCTACGAGCAGTACTTC. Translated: CASSKVPAGSSYEQYF.